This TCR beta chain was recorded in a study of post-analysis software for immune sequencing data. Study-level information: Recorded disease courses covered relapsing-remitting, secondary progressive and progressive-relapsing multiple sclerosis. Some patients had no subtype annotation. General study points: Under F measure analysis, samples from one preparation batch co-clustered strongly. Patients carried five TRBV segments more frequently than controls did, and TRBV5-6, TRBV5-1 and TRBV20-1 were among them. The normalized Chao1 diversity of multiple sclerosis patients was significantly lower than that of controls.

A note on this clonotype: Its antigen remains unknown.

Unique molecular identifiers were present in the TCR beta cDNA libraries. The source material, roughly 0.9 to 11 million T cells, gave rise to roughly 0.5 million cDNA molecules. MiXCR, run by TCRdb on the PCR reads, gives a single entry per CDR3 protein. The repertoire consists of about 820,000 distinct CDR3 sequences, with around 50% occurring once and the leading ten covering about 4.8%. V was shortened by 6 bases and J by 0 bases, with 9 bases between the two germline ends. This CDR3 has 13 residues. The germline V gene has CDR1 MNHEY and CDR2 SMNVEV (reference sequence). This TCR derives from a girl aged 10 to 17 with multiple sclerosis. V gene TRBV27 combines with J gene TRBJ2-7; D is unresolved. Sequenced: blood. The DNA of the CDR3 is TGTGCCAGCAGCTCCCACAGCTCCTACGAGCAGTACTTC. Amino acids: CASSSHSSYEQYF.